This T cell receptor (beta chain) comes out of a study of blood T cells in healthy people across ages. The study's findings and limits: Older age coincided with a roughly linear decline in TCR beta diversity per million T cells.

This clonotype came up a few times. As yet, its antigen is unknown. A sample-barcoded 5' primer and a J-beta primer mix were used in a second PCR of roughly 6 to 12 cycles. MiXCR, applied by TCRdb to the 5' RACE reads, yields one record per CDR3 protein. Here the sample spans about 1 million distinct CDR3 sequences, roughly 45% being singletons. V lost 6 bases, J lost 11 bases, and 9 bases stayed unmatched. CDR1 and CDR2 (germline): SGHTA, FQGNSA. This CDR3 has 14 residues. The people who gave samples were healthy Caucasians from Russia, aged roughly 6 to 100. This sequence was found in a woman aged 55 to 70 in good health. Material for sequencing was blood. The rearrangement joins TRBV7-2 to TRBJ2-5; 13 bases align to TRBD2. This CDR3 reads CASSRTSGSGEQYF. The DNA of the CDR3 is TGTGCCAGCAGTCGGACTAGCGGGAGTGGGGAGCAGTACTTC.